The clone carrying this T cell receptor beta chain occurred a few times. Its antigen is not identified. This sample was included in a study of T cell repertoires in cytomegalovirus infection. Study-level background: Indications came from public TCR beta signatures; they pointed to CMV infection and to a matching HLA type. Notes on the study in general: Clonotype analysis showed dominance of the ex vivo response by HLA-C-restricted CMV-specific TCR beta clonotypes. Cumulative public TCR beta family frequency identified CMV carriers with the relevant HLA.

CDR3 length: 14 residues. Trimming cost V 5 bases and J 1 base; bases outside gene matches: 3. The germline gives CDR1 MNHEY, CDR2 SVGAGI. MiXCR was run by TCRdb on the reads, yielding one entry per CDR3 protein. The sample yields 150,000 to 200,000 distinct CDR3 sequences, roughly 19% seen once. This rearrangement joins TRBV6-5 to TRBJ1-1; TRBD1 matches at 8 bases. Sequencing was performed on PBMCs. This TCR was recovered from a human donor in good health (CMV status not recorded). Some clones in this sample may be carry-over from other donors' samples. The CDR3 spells CASSTGTGNTEAFF. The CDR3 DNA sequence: TGTGCCAGCAGTACAGGGACAGGGAACACTGAAGCTTTCTTT.